Listed here are 26 T cell receptor beta chains from one sample, sequenced in a study of blood T cell repertoires in COVID-19. Data came from immunoSEQ multiplex PCR; TCRdb stores just in-frame clones and leaves some out. The sample shows about 300,000 clones, around 82% of them seen only once. Sample: peripheral blood. Source of these receptors: a woman aged 45-65 years with acute or convalescent COVID-19.

V gene TRBV10-3 combines with J gene TRBJ2-6; 10 bases map to TRBD1. CDR3 length: 19 residues. With V trimmed by 8 bases and J by 0 bases, 13 bases remained unmatched. Germline V gene data show CDR1 as ENHRY and CDR2 as SYGVKD. The DNA for the CDR3 is TGTGCCATCGGCCGGGGGGGACAGGGGACTAGCTCTGGGGCCAACGTCCTGACTTTC. This gives the protein CAIGRGGQGTSSGANVLTF.

The rearrangement joins TRBV2 to TRBJ1-5; tentative D call: TRBD1 (5 bases). The CDR3 has 12 amino acids. Between the trimmed V and J ends, which lost 7 bases and 4 bases, there was a span of 8 bases. CDR1 SNHLY and CDR2 FYNNEI come from the germline V gene. The CDR3 sequence is CASNRGNQPQHF. The CDR3 DNA reads as TGTGCCAGCAACCGGGGGAATCAGCCCCAGCATTTT.

The chain employs TRBV5-1 and TRBJ2-1, with 8 bases aligning to TRBD1. J gave up 4 bases and V 1 base, and 4 bases lay outside the gene matches. CDR3 length: 15 residues. CDR1 SGHRS and CDR2 YFSETQ come from the germline V gene. The CDR3 reads CASSLWTGLYNEQFF. The DNA for the CDR3 is TGCGCCAGCAGCTTGTGGACAGGGTTGTACAATGAGCAGTTCTTC.

This chain joins TRBV29-1 and TRBJ2-1; 8 bases line up with TRBD1. Germline CDR1 reads SQVTM; CDR2 reads ANQGSEA. CDR3 size: 15 residues. Trimming at V came to 4 bases and at J to 3 bases, leaving 8 bases not matched to a gene. The CDR3 bases are TGCAGCGTTGGGCCCTCAGGACAGGGCTACAATGAGCAGTTCTTC. It yields the protein CSVGPSGQGYNEQFF.

The genes are TRBV5-1 and TRBJ1-1; 10 bases are a match to TRBD1. The CDR3 spans 15 residues. The J segment lost 1 base and the V segment lost 4 bases, leaving 4 bases of the junction unmatched. Germline V gene sequence: CDR1 SGHRS, CDR2 YFSETQ. Written as DNA, the CDR3 is TGCGCCAGCAGCGCCTGGGACAGGGGGAACACTGAAGCTTTCTTT. Protein: CASSAWDRGNTEAFF.

V is TRBV30 and J is TRBJ1-6; no firm D call. The CDR3 runs to 12 residues. Germline assignment: CDR1 GTSNPN and CDR2 SVGIG (reference sequence). V was cut by 3 bases and J by 4 bases, with 4 bases left in between. CDR3 protein: CAWSRYNSPLHF. The CDR3 nucleotides read TGTGCCTGGAGCAGATATAATTCACCCCTCCACTTT.

The chain combines TRBV2 with TRBJ1-6, with no clear D. The ends were cut back, 7 bases at V and 5 bases at J, with 3 bases in the middle. Germline values: CDR1 SNHLY, CDR2 FYNNEI. The CDR3 is made up of 11 amino acids. The CDR3 DNA follows: TGTGCCAGCACCGATAATTCACCCCTCCACTTT. Encoded protein: CASTDNSPLHF.

V usage is TRBV3-1 (or the pseudogene TRBV3-2) and J usage is TRBJ1-2; 12 nucleotides line up with TRBD1. Germline CDR1 is LGHDT and CDR2 is YNNKEL (reference sequence). The CDR3 contains 15 residues. The trim removed 3 bases at V and 7 bases at J, leaving 6 bases unmatched. This chain's CDR3 is CASSHQGQGATGYTF. As DNA, the CDR3 is TGTGCCAGCAGCCACCAGGGACAGGGGGCGACTGGCTACACCTTC.

V and J are TRBV18 and TRBJ1-3; D unclear. Germline V gene sequence: CDR1 KGHSH, CDR2 LQKENI. The length of the CDR3 is 16 residues. V dropped 6 bases and J dropped 0 bases, with 15 bases sitting between them. The CDR3 protein is CASSPQALGSGNTIYF. In nucleotides, the CDR3 is TGTGCCAGCTCGCCCCAAGCTCTCGGCTCTGGAAACACCATATATTTT.

The chain carries TRBV24-1 and TRBJ2-5; tentative D call: TRBD1 (7 bases). Germline lookup yields CDR1 KGHDR and CDR2 SFDVKD. The V and J ends lost 9 bases and 2 bases respectively, with 18 bases between them. This CDR3 region has 15 residues. CDR3 sequence (DNA): TGTGCCACCGGGGACGCAGGGGGGAATCAAGAGACCCAGTACTTC. It translates to CATGDAGGNQETQYF.

V gene TRBV5-1 combines with J gene TRBJ1-1; maybe TRBD1 (5 bases). Trimming pared 0 bases from V and 4 bases from J, leaving 10 bases between. The CDR3 has 14 amino acids. From germline, CDR1 is SGHRS and CDR2 YFSETQ. Here the CDR3 DNA reads TGCGCCAGCAGCTTGGCGCAGGGTGGCACTGAAGCTTTCTTT. Protein: CASSLAQGGTEAFF.

The gene calls are TRBV7-2 and TRBJ2-2; the match to TRBD2 covers 7 bases. The CDR3 covers 15 residues. Germline trimming cut 5 bases from V and 5 bases from J; bases unmatched to any gene: 8. Germline CDR1 is SGHTA and CDR2 is FQGNSA. CDR3 sequence reads: CASSKVAGATGELFF. In DNA, the CDR3 is TGTGCCAGCAGCAAAGTGGCGGGAGCAACCGGGGAGCTGTTTTTT.

The V gene is TRBV29-1, the J gene TRBJ2-7; no clear D. Trimming cost V 7 bases and J 4 bases, with 17 bases left between them. Germline V gene data show CDR1 as SQVTM and CDR2 as ANQGSEA. CDR3 length: 13 residues. The chain's CDR3 is CSASATTIYEQYF. The CDR3 DNA reads TGCAGCGCCTCGGCAACAACTATTTACGAGCAGTACTTC.

The chain combines TRBV18 with TRBJ2-5, with a weak D call TRBD1 (5 bases). There are 14 residues in the CDR3. V shed 2 bases and J shed 5 bases, with 12 bases lying between them. Germline CDR1 KGHSH, CDR2 LQKENI. CDR3 nucleotide sequence: TGTGCCAGCTCACCAACTACCCAGGGCGAGACCCAGTACTTC. Translation: CASSPTTQGETQYF.

The chain joins TRBV19 to TRBJ1-2; D perhaps matches TRBD1 (5 bases). Germline V gene data show CDR1 as LNHDA and CDR2 as SQIVND (reference sequence). CDR3 length: 14 residues. The V and J ends lost 0 bases and 3 bases respectively, with 8 bases between them. The CDR3 reads CASSIDQGYYGYTF. CDR3 sequence (DNA): TGTGCCAGTAGTATAGATCAGGGTTACTATGGCTACACCTTC.

V gene TRBV11-2 combines with J gene TRBJ2-7; 10 bases fit TRBD1. Germline trimming cut 4 bases from V and 4 bases from J; bases unmatched to any gene: 7. Germline values: CDR1 SGHAT, CDR2 FQNNGV. This CDR3 spans 15 amino acids. The CDR3 reads CASSSLTGGQYEQYF. In DNA, the CDR3 is TGTGCCAGCAGCTCTTTGACAGGGGGCCAGTACGAGCAGTACTTC.

This clone was seen only a few times. The rearrangement uses TRBV2 and TRBJ2-7, with TRBD1 identical over 12 bases. V gave up 6 bases and J gave up 3 bases; unmatched junction bases: 3. This CDR3 is 14 amino acids long. The V gene's germline CDR1 is SNHLY and CDR2 FYNNEI. Written as DNA, the CDR3 is TGTGCCAGCAGCCGGGACAGGGGGCGCTACGAGCAGTACTTC. This codes for CASSRDRGRYEQYF.

This sequence joins TRBV4-3 and TRBJ2-1; weak D call: TRBD2 (7 bases). The CDR3 totals 13 residues. V gave up 4 bases and J gave up 7 bases, with 11 bases separating them. Germline values: CDR1 LGHNA, CDR2 YSLEER. The CDR3 sequence is CASSRAGANEQFF. Here the CDR3 DNA reads TGCGCCAGCAGCCGGGCGGGGGCGAATGAGCAGTTCTTC.

In its sample, this clone was seen a few times. The rearrangement links TRBV4-1 to TRBJ1-2; 7 bases are a match to TRBD1. The V gene's germline CDR1 is MGHRA and CDR2 YSYEKL. Trimming cost V 5 bases and J 7 bases; bases outside gene matches: 13. This CDR3 contains 15 residues. CDR3 nucleotide sequence: TGCGCCAGCAGCACCGACAGGGCCGTCGGGTCTGGCTACACCTTC. It encodes CASSTDRAVGSGYTF.

This chain joins TRBV12-3 or TRBV12-4 and TRBJ1-2, with D uncertain. V lost 7 bases to trimming and J lost 4 bases, with 4 bases between them. The CDR3 consists of 10 residues. CDR3 residues: CASTRYGYTF. CDR3 in DNA: TGTGCCAGCACGCGCTATGGCTACACCTTC.

The genes are TRBV7-2 and TRBJ2-5, with TRBD2 matching over 7 bases. Germline CDR1 reads SGHTA; CDR2 reads FQGNSA. The V segment lost 5 bases and the J segment 4 bases; nucleotides outside the gene matches: 16. The CDR3 is 17 residues long. CDR3: CASSPPLGRSGGETQYF. The CDR3 bases are TGTGCCAGCAGCCCCCCCCTAGGCAGGTCGGGGGGAGAGACCCAGTACTTC.

This clone was detected once. This sequence joins TRBV3-1 (or the pseudogene TRBV3-2) and TRBJ2-7, with a tentative D call TRBD2 (6 bases). CDR3 size: 14 residues. Looked up from germline, CDR1 is LGHDT and CDR2 is YNNKEL (reference sequence). The V end lost 4 bases, the J end lost 2 bases, and 12 bases lay between the germline ends. The CDR3 nucleotides are TGTGCCAGCAGCCCGACTAGGCAGACCTACGAGCAGTACTTC. It translates to CASSPTRQTYEQYF.

In its sample, this clone was seen a few times. The chain joins TRBV12-5 to TRBJ1-1; the match to TRBD1 covers 7 bases. The CDR3 consists of 13 residues. CDR1 and CDR2 (germline): LGHNT, FRNRAP. V shed 1 base and J 7 bases; nucleotides not matched to a gene: 3. The CDR3 region is CASGLGGQLEAFF. DNA of the CDR3: TGTGCTAGTGGTTTGGGGGGACAGCTTGAAGCTTTCTTT.

The chain joins TRBV6-5 to TRBJ1-2; 7 nucleotides match TRBD1. The CDR3 totals 14 residues. Germline assignment: CDR1 MNHEY and CDR2 SVGAGI. V trimming: 5 bases; J trimming: 0 bases; junction bases outside the gene matches: 3. The CDR3 spells CASSRDSPNYGYTF. The CDR3 bases are TGTGCCAGCAGTCGGGACAGTCCTAACTATGGCTACACCTTC.

This sequence joins TRBV5-1 and TRBJ2-5; 8 nucleotides line up with TRBD1. The CDR3 is made up of 16 amino acids. V lost 4 bases and J lost 5; bases outside the gene matches: 13. CDR1 SGHRS and CDR2 YFSETQ come from the germline V gene. CDR3 nucleotides: TGCGCCAGCAGCCTCTCAGCGACAGGGGCCCGGGAGACCCAGTACTTC. It yields the protein CASSLSATGARETQYF. Filled out from reference TRBV5-1 and TRBJ2-5, the complete variable domain reads KAGVTQTPRYLIKTRGQQVTLSCSPISGHRSVSWYQQTPGQGLQFLFEYFSETQRNKGNFPGRFSGRQFSNSRSEMNVSTLELGDSALYLCASSLSATGARETQYFGPGTRLLVL.

This clone has a single count. The chain has TRBV27 and TRBJ1-2; a weak D match, TRBD1 (5 bases). The ends were cut back, 2 bases at V and 5 bases at J, with 12 bases in the middle. The CDR3 is 14 amino acids. The germline V gene encodes CDR1 MNHEY and CDR2 SMNVEV (reference sequence). The CDR3 DNA is TGTGCCAGCAGTTTAGACCCACAGGTTTATGGCTACACCTTC. It yields the protein CASSLDPQVYGYTF.